These 17 T cell receptor beta chains share one sample of origin, sequenced in a study of blood T cell repertoires in COVID-19. The method was immunoSEQ multiplex PCR; TCRdb's version includes in-frame clones alone and lacks a portion of them. The sample lists hundreds of thousands of clones, roughly 90% occurring once. Material: peripheral blood. The receptors were sampled from a woman aged 25 to 39 with active or convalescent COVID-19.

This clone has just a few counts. The chain couples TRBV10-1 to TRBJ2-7, with 8 positions matching TRBD2. The CDR3 loop spans 13 amino acids. The V segment lost 5 bases and the J segment 3 bases; nucleotides outside the gene matches: 3. CDR1 and CDR2 from the germline V gene are WNHNN and SYGVQD (reference sequence). CDR3 protein: CASSQRESYEQYF. CDR3 nucleotide sequence: TGCGCCAGCAGTCAGCGGGAGAGCTACGAGCAGTACTTC.

This chain uses TRBV3-1 (or the pseudogene TRBV3-2) with TRBJ1-2, with D tentatively TRBD1 (5 bases). The ends were cut back, 1 base at V and 4 bases at J, with 16 bases in the middle. Germline lookup yields CDR1 LGHDT and CDR2 YNNKEL (reference sequence). The CDR3 runs to 16 residues. Here the CDR3 reads CASSQGRQPPGYGYTF. The CDR3 nucleotides are TGTGCCAGCAGCCAAGGGAGACAGCCGCCGGGCTATGGCTACACCTTC.

The V and J genes are TRBV2 and TRBJ1-4; D not resolved. Trimming cost V 2 bases and J 5 bases, with 6 bases left between them. Germline V CDR1 and CDR2: SNHLY, FYNNEI. The CDR3 is 13 amino acids. CDR3 coding DNA: TGTGCCAGCAGTGAAAGCGGAAATGAAAAACTGTTTTTT. Translating gives CASSESGNEKLFF.

The chain uses TRBV19 and TRBJ2-3; weak D call: TRBD2 (6 bases). The CDR3 runs to 15 residues. The V end lost 2 bases, the J end lost 11 bases, and 20 bases lay between the germline ends. From germline, CDR1 is LNHDA and CDR2 SQIVND (reference sequence). CDR3 sequence: CASSITSPPGGKQYF. CDR3 nucleotides: TGTGCCAGTAGTATAACCTCCCCCCCCGGCGGGAAGCAGTATTTT. Using reference TRBV19 and TRBJ2-3 for the parts outside the CDR3, the full variable domain is DGGITQSPKYLFRKEGQNVTLSCEQNLNHDAMYWYRQDPGQGLRLIYYSQIVNDFQKGDIAEGYSVSREKKESFPLTVTSAQKNPTAFYLCASSITSPPGGKQYFGPGTRLTVL.

V usage is TRBV10-2 and J usage is TRBJ2-1; tentatively, D is TRBD2 (5 bases). Germline CDR1 WSHSY, CDR2 SAAADI. V was pared by 4 bases and J by 8 bases, with 12 bases between. There are 13 residues in the CDR3. The CDR3 coding sequence is TGCGCCAGCAGTGTACACCCCGGGGATGAGCAGTTCTTC. It specifies CASSVHPGDEQFF.

This clone turned up a few times. The gene calls are TRBV19 and TRBJ2-2; D might be TRBD2 (6 bases). V lost 6 bases to trimming and J lost 6 bases, with 14 bases between them. CDR1 LNHDA and CDR2 SQIVND come from the germline V gene (reference sequence). CDR3 length: 14 amino acids. CDR3 sequence (DNA): TGTGCCAGTAGGCCGTCTAGCGACCCCGGGGAGCTGTTTTTT. This encodes CASRPSSDPGELFF.

The chain couples TRBV5-4 to TRBJ2-1; TRBD2 matches 9 bases. The CDR3 loop spans 16 amino acids. CDR1 and CDR2 (germline): SGHNT, YYREEE (reference sequence). The ends lost 2 bases at V and 2 bases at J; junction bases unmatched: 5. CDR3 DNA: TGTGCCAGCAGCTTTCCGGGACTAGCAGCCTACAATGAGCAGTTCTTC. Protein sequence: CASSFPGLAAYNEQFF.

The J gene is TRBJ2-2, the V gene TRBV6-1, with D possibly matching TRBD1 (6 bases). The CDR3 extends over 16 amino acids. Germline-derived CDR1 and CDR2 are MNHNS and SASEGT. Trimming left V 3 bases short and J 8 bases short, with 19 bases between. CDR3 nucleotides: TGTGCCAGCAGTGACCGGGCAGGGGACGCCCGTGGGGAGCTGTTTTTT. Translating it yields CASSDRAGDARGELFF.

The J gene is TRBJ1-1, the V gene TRBV19; TRBD1 might be the D (6 bases). The CDR3 runs 11 residues. With 7 bases removed from V and 11 bases from J, the gap between germline ends came to 14 bases. The germline CDR1 and CDR2 sequences are LNHDA and SQIVND (reference sequence). The CDR3 region has the DNA TGTGCCAGTATAAACAGGGCTGGGGCTTTCTTT. Protein sequence: CASINRAGAFF.

The J gene is TRBJ1-6, the V gene TRBV5-5; 12 bases align to TRBD1. CDR3 length: 15 amino acids. V gave up 4 bases and J gave up 9 bases; unmatched junction bases: 5. In germline, CDR1 is SGHKS, CDR2 YYEKEE (reference sequence). CDR3 amino acids: CASSGTGGGGSPLHF. The CDR3 nucleotides read TGTGCCAGCAGCGGGACAGGGGGCGGTGGTTCACCCCTCCACTTT.

The J gene is TRBJ2-7, the V gene TRBV25-1; D is unclear. Germline CDR1 reads MGHDK; CDR2 reads SYGVNS. The CDR3 is 14 residues long. The ends were cut back, 3 bases at V and 6 bases at J, with 15 bases in the middle. The CDR3 loop reads CASSDSQLKSEQYF. The CDR3 DNA is TGTGCCAGCAGTGATAGCCAGTTGAAGTCCGAGCAGTACTTC.

The V gene is TRBV5-1, the J gene TRBJ1-1, with 8 bases that match TRBD1. Germline V CDR1 and CDR2: SGHRS, YFSETQ. The CDR3 consists of 14 residues. The junction had 6 bases not matched to a gene; V was cut back by 4 bases and J by 4 bases. The CDR3 protein is CASSLQGARTEAFF. The CDR3 nucleotides read TGCGCCAGCAGCCTCCAGGGGGCTCGCACTGAAGCTTTCTTT. Full variable domain (remainder filled in from reference TRBV5-1 and TRBJ1-1): KAGVTQTPRYLIKTRGQQVTLSCSPISGHRSVSWYQQTPGQGLQFLFEYFSETQRNKGNFPGRFSGRQFSNSRSEMNVSTLELGDSALYLCASSLQGARTEAFFGQGTRLTVV.

The chain carries TRBV19 and TRBJ1-5; D is uncertain. The length of the CDR3 is 15 residues. V gave up 0 bases and J gave up 5 bases, with 11 bases separating them. Germline-derived CDR1 and CDR2 are LNHDA and SQIVND (reference sequence). The CDR3 protein is CASSIEWAPDQPQHF. CDR3 nucleotide sequence: TGTGCCAGTAGTATAGAGTGGGCACCCGATCAGCCCCAGCATTTT.

This clone showed up just once. The chain links TRBV7-8 to TRBJ1-5, with TRBD1 identical over 10 bases. Trimming removed 2 bases from V and 7 bases from J; junction bases left unmatched: 8. The length of the CDR3 is 16 residues. Germline V gene sequence: CDR1 SGHVS, CDR2 FQNEAQ. The CDR3 DNA sequence: TGTGCCAGCAGCTTATTCAGAGGACAGGGGGACCAGCCCCAGCATTTT. The encoded protein is CASSLFRGQGDQPQHF.

The gene calls are TRBV7-9 and TRBJ1-1; D is ambiguous. Between the trimmed V and J ends, which lost 3 bases and 1 base, there was a span of 6 bases. The CDR3 totals 13 residues. Germline loops: CDR1 SEHNR, CDR2 FQNEAQ (reference sequence). As DNA, the CDR3 is TGTGCCAGCAGCTTTCACAGGAACACTGAAGCTTTCTTT. This codes for CASSFHRNTEAFF.

V usage is TRBV9 and J usage is TRBJ1-1; perhaps TRBD1 as D (5 bases). Trimming cost V 3 bases and J 5 bases, with 17 bases left between them. The CDR3 has 15 amino acids. Germline V gene lookup returns CDR1 SGDLS and CDR2 YYNGEE. CDR3 nucleotide sequence: TGTGCCAGCAGCGCCGATCTGGCAGGGAGGACTGAAGCTTTCTTT. This translates into CASSADLAGRTEAFF.

This clone has just a few counts. The J gene is TRBJ1-5, the V gene TRBV6-5; 8 bases are a match to TRBD1. The length of the CDR3 is 14 residues. Trimming removed 5 bases from V and 3 bases from J; junction bases left unmatched: 3. The germline V gene encodes CDR1 MNHEY and CDR2 SVGAGI. The CDR3 loop is CASSQGATNQPQHF. The CDR3 nucleotides read TGTGCCAGCAGTCAGGGGGCTACCAATCAGCCCCAGCATTTT.